What follows are 13 T cell receptor beta chains derived from one specimen sequenced in a study of blood T cell repertoires in COVID-19. Generated by immunoSEQ multiplex PCR, the TCRdb table keeps only in-frame clones and is missing some. Found here are 55,000 to 80,000 clones, 75% to 90% of them singletons; the top ten hold approximately 18%. The sequenced sample consisted of peripheral blood. Receptor source: an elderly woman with acute or convalescent COVID-19.

The chain has TRBV14 and TRBJ2-2, with no clear D. CDR3 length: 16 amino acids. Trimming pared 2 bases from V and 4 bases from J, leaving 14 bases between. Per germline, CDR1 SGHDN and CDR2 FVKESK. The CDR3 sequence: CASSQFNRASTGELFF. The CDR3 region has the DNA TGTGCCAGCAGCCAATTCAACCGTGCGAGCACCGGGGAGCTGTTTTTT.

V and J are TRBV18 and TRBJ1-1, with 9 bases that match TRBD1. From germline, CDR1 is KGHSH and CDR2 LQKENI. The CDR3 is made up of 15 amino acids. J was trimmed by 3 bases and V by 3 bases; bases with no gene match: 5. CDR3 residues: CASSPGQGFYTEAFF. CDR3 coding DNA: TGTGCCAGCTCACCGGGACAGGGTTTTTACACTGAAGCTTTCTTT.

The chain combines TRBV5-5 with TRBJ2-2, with 9 bases fitting TRBD1. The CDR3 spans 15 residues. Germline V CDR1 and CDR2: SGHKS, YYEKEE (reference sequence). J lost 4 bases, V lost 3 bases, and 4 bases had no gene match. Here the CDR3 DNA reads TGTGCCAGCAGCTGGGGACAGGGATTCACCGGGGAGCTGTTTTTT. Encoded protein: CASSWGQGFTGELFF.

The chain has TRBV27 and TRBJ1-6, with D tentatively TRBD1 (5 bases). Trimming removed 6 bases from V and 10 bases from J, with 16 bases in between. CDR3 length: 14 residues. Germline V gene sequence: CDR1 MNHEY, CDR2 SMNVEV (reference sequence). CDR3 sequence: CASRVGQSGSPLHF. In DNA form, the CDR3 reads TGTGCCAGCAGGGTGGGGCAGTCTGGCTCACCCCTCCACTTT.

The chain uses TRBV19 and TRBJ2-1, with 9 bases aligning to TRBD1. V lost 8 bases, J lost 8 bases, and 13 bases stayed unmatched. The germline CDR1 and CDR2 sequences are LNHDA and SQIVND (reference sequence). The CDR3 is 15 residues long. The chain's CDR3 is CASGLQGAGVHEQFF. CDR3 sequence (DNA): TGTGCCAGTGGCTTACAGGGGGCGGGCGTCCATGAGCAGTTCTTC.

This chain connects TRBV19 to TRBJ2-7; 8 nucleotides line up with TRBD1. The CDR3 spans 15 residues. Germline V gene sequence: CDR1 LNHDA, CDR2 SQIVND (reference sequence). V dropped 7 bases and J dropped 3; count of bases not matched to a gene: 11. The CDR3, as DNA: TGTGCCAGTACACAGGGGGATTATCCAGGCTACGAGCAGTACTTC. Translation gives CASTQGDYPGYEQYF.

The rearrangement uses TRBV9 and TRBJ2-1; 8 positions agree with TRBD2. With 3 bases clipped from V and 6 bases from J, the junction kept 8 bases outside the gene matches. CDR1 is SGDLS, CDR2 YYNGEE, per germline. CDR3 length: 15 amino acids. The CDR3 protein is CASSDIGGAGNEQFF. DNA for the CDR3: TGTGCCAGCAGCGATATCGGGGGGGCTGGCAATGAGCAGTTCTTC.

V gene TRBV27 combines with J gene TRBJ1-5; D may be TRBD1 (6 bases). This CDR3 has 14 amino acids. Germline-derived CDR1 and CDR2 are MNHEY and SMNVEV (reference sequence). V was cut by 5 bases and J by 7 bases, with 15 bases left in between. The CDR3 nucleotides read TGTGCCAGCAGTCCCGGTCCAGGGGCGCAGCCCCAGCATTTT. This encodes CASSPGPGAQPQHF.

Worth noting for this clone: One end of the junction varies from germline; a read error may be responsible. The chain couples TRBV3-1 (or the pseudogene TRBV3-2) to TRBJ1-1; D unclear. This CDR3 has 12 residues. Germline CDR1 reads LGHDT; CDR2 reads YNNKEL (reference sequence). DNA for the CDR3: TGTGCCAGCAGCCAAGATTTTTATGACAAGGCTTTT. This encodes CASSQDFYDKAF.

The chain has TRBV5-8 and TRBJ1-1, with a possible D match to TRBD1 (5 bases). V was pared by 4 bases and J by 1 base, with 11 bases between. Germline V gives CDR1 SGHTS, CDR2 YDEGEE. The CDR3 runs to 14 residues. This CDR3 reads CASSALQGNTEAFF. The CDR3 DNA reads TGTGCCAGCAGCGCGTTGCAGGGGAACACTGAAGCTTTCTTT.

This clone has just a few counts. The chain has TRBV2 and TRBJ1-2; no firm D call. This CDR3 is 13 amino acids long. In germline, CDR1 is SNHLY, CDR2 FYNNEI. The V and J ends lost 3 bases and 2 bases respectively, with 7 bases between them. The CDR3 sequence is CASSERENYGYTF. In nucleotides, the CDR3 is TGTGCCAGCAGTGAGCGGGAGAACTATGGCTACACCTTC.

The chain combines TRBV5-6 with TRBJ1-6; 7 bases are a match to TRBD1. Germline assignment: CDR1 SGHDT and CDR2 YYEEEE. V lost 2 bases and J lost 6; bases outside the gene matches: 2. The CDR3 sequence is 14 residues long. The CDR3 nucleotides are TGTGCCAGCAGCTTACAGGGGTCTAATTCACCCCTCCACTTT. Protein sequence: CASSLQGSNSPLHF. Looking up the rest from reference TRBV5-6 and TRBJ1-6 gives the full variable domain: DAGVTQSPTHLIKTRGQQVTLRCSPKSGHDTVSWYQQALGQGPQFIFQYYEEEERQRGNFPDRFSGHQFPNYSSELNVNALLLGDSALYLCASSLQGSNSPLHFGNGTRLTVT.

V and J are TRBV6-5 and TRBJ2-7, with a possible D match to TRBD1 (5 bases). The length of the CDR3 is 15 residues. With 5 bases removed from V and 2 bases from J, the gap between germline ends came to 16 bases. Germline CDR1 MNHEY, CDR2 SVGAGI. The CDR3 DNA reads TGTGCCAGCAGTCTTACCGTGACAGCTGCCTACGAGCAGTACTTC. Protein sequence: CASSLTVTAAYEQYF.